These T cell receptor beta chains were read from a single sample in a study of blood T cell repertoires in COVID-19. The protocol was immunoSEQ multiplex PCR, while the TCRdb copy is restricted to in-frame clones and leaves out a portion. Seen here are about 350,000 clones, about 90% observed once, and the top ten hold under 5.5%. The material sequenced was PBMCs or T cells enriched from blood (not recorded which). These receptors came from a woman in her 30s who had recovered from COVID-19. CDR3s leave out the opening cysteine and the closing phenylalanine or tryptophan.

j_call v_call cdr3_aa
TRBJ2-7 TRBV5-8 ASSGGTGSRYEQY
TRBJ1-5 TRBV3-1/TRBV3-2 ASSQESNRTLDSNQPQH
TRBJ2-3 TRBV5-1 ASSSSIAGGPWDTQY
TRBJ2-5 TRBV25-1 ASSDWGEETQY
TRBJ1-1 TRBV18 ASSSIRTRLNTEAF
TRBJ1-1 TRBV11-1 ASSSTTGNTEAF
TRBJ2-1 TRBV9 ASSVDLREQF
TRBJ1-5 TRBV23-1 ASSQSGGSNQPQH
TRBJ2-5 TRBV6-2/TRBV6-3 ASSRRGTSGEETQY
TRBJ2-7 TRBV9 ASSALAGPYEQY
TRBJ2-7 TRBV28 ASSLLLAGGLFYEQY
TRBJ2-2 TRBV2 ASSPGLAGATGELF
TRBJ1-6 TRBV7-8 ASSHLSRQGRTPLH
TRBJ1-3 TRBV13 ASSLGSSGNTIY
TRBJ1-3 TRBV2 ASRRGDSGNTIY
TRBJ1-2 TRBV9 ASSATATGAYGYT
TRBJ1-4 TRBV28 ASSLSRPRGKLF
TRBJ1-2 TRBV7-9 ASSLAGHLSYGYT
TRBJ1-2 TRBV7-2 ASSLRQGNYGYT
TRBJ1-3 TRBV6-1 ASSEHDRSFSGNTIY
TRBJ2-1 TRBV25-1 ASSTGTVSYNEQF
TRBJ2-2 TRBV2 ASSGTGGANTGELF
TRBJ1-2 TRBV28 ASSSQTAPQRRYGYT
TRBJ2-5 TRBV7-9 ASSPSGGQETQY
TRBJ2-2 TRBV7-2 ANTGGLNTGELF
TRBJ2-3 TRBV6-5 ASSRSGPGSITQY
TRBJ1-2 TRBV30 AWSADWNYGYT
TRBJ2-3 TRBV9 ASSVAGGGPPDTQY
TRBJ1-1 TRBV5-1 ASSLRTGYTEAF
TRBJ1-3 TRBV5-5 ASSSSGQTGNTIY
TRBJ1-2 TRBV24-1 ATSDRQLSGYT
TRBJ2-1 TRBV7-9 ASSWTGQGNEQF
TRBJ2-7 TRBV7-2 ASSFSQGAFNEQY
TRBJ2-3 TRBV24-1 ATSDARDTTDTQY
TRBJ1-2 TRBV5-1 ASSVEGTGYYGYT
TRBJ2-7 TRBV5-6 ASSRLGQLLRREQY
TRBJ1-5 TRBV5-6 ASSRYGQVNQPQH
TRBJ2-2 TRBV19 ASSMGVRTGELF
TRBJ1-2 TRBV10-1 ARMTQTNYGYT
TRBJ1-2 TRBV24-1 ATSDPGRGYT
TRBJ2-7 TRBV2 ASAGTEYSYEQY
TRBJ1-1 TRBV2 ASSEEGTAEAF
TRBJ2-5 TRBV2 ASSELGGGQETQY
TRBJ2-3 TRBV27 ASSPLAGGTDTQY
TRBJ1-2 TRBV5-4 ASSLGDNGYT
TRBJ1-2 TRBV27 ASSPGTGSYYGYT
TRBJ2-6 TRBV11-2 ASTAAGDGANVLT
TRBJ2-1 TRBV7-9 ASSLSVASYNEQF
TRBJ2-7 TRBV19 ASGGTGGGHGYEQY
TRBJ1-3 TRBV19 ASTKGPQGASFTGNTIY
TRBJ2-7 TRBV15 ATSTGQGSYEQY
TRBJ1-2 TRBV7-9 ASSIQGGYYGYT
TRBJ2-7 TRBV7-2 ASSPRPGSEQY
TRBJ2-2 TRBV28 ASSFLRGDTGELF
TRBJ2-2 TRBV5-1 ASSLSSVNTGELF
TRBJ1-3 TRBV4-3 ASSQDQGGAGTLLDAGNTIY
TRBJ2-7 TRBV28 ASSQTGLSYEQY
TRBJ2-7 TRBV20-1 SAPGRGEQY